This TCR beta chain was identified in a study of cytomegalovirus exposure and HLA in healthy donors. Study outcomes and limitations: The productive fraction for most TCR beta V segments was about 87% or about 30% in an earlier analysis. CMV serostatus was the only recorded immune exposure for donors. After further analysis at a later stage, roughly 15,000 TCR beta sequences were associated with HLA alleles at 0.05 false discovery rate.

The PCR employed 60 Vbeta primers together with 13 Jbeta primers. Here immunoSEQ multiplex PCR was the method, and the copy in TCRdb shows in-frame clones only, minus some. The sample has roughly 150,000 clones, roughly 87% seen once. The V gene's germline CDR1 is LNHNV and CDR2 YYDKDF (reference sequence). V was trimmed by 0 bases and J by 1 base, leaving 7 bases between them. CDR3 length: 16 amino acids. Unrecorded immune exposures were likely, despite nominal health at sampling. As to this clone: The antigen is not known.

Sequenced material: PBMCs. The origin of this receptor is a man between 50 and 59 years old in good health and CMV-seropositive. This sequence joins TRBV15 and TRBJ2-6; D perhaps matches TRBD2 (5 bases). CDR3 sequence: CATSRDRGSGANVLTF. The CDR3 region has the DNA TGTGCCACCAGCAGAGATCGAGGGTCTGGGGCCAACGTCCTGACTTTC.